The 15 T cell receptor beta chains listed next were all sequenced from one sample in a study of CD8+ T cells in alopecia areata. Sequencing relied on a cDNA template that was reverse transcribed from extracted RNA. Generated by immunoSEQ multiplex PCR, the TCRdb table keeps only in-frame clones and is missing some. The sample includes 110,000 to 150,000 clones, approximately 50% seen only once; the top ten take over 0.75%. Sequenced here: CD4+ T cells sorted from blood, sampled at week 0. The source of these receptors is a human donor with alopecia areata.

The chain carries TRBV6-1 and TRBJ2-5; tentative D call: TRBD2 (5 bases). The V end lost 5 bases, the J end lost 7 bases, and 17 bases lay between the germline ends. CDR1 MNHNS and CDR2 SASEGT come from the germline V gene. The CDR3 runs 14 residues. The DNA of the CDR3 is TGTGCCAGCAGTTCACTAGTTCCCCCAGGGACCCAGTACTTC. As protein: CASSSLVPPGTQYF.

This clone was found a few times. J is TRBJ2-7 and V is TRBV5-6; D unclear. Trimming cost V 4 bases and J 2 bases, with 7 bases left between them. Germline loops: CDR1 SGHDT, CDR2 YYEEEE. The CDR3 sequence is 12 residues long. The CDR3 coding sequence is TGTGCCAGCAGCACCGGACCCTACGAGCAGTACTTC. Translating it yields CASSTGPYEQYF.

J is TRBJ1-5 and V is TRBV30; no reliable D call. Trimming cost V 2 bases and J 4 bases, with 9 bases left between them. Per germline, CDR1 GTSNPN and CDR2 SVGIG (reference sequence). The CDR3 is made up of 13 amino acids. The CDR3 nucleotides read TGTGCCTGGAGTCCAGGACCGAATCAGCCCCAGCATTTT. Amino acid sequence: CAWSPGPNQPQHF.

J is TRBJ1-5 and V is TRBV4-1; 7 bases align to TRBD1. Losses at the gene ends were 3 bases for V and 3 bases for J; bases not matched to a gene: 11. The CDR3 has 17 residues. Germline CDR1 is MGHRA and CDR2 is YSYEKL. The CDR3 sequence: CASSQEQQGSSNQPQHF. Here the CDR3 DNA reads TGCGCCAGCAGCCAGGAACAACAGGGGTCCTCCAATCAGCCCCAGCATTTT.

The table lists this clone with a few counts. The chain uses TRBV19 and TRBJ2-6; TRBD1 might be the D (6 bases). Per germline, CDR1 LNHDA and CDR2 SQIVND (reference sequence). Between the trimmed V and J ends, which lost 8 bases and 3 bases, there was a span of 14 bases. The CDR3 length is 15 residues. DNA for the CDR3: TGTGCCAGTGGGCAACAGGGTTTTGGGGCCAACGTCCTGACTTTC. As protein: CASGQQGFGANVLTF.

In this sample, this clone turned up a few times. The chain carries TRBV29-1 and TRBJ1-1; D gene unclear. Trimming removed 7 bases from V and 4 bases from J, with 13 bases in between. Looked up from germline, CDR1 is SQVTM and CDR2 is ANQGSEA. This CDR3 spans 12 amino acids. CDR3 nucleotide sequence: TGCAGCGCTGATCGTGGTTCCACTGAAGCTTTCTTT. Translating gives CSADRGSTEAFF.

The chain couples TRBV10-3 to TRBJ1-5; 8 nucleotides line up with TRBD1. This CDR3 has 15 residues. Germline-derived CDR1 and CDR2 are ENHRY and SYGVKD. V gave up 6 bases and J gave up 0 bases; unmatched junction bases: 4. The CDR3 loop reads CAISATGDSNQPQHF. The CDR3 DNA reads TGTGCCATCAGCGCGACAGGGGATAGCAATCAGCCCCAGCATTTT.

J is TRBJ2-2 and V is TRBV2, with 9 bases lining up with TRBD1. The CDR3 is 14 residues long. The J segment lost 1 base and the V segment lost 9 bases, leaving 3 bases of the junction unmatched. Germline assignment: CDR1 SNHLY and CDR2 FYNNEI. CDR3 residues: CARGDRENTGELFF. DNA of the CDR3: TGTGCCAGGGGGGACAGGGAGAACACCGGGGAGCTGTTTTTT.

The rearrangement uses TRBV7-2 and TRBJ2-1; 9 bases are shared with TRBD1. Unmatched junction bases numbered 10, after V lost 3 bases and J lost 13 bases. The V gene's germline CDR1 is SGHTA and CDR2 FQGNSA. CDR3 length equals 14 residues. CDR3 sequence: CASSLGQGWPGQFF. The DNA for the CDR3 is TGTGCCAGCAGCTTGGGACAGGGATGGCCTGGCCAGTTCTTC.

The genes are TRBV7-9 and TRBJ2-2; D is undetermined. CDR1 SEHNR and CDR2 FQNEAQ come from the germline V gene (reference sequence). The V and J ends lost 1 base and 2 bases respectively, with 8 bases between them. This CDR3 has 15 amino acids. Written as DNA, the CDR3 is TGTGCCAGCAGCTTAGGACTTCCTAACACCGGGGAGCTGTTTTTT. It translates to CASSLGLPNTGELFF.

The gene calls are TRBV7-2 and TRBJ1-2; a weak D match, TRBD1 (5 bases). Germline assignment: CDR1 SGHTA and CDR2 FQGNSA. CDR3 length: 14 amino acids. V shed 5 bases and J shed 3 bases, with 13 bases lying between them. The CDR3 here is CASSPRGGDYGYTF. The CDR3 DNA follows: TGTGCCAGCAGCCCCCGGGGGGGTGACTATGGCTACACCTTC.

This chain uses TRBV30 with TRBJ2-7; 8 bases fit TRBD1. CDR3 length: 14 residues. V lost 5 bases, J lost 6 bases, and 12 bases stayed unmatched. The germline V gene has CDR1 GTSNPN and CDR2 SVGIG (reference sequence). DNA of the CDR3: TGTGCCTGGGCCAGGACAGGGAAAATGGGCGAGCAGTACTTC. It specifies CAWARTGKMGEQYF.

In DNA, the CDR3 is TGTGCCAGCAGACAGGCCTATGGCTACACCTTC. Translated, it gives CASRQAYGYTF. The V gene is TRBV6-5, the J gene TRBJ1-2; the D gene is possibly TRBD1 (5 bases). The V and J ends lost 6 bases and 4 bases respectively, with 6 bases between them. The germline V gene encodes CDR1 MNHEY and CDR2 SVGAGI. This CDR3 comprises 11 residues.

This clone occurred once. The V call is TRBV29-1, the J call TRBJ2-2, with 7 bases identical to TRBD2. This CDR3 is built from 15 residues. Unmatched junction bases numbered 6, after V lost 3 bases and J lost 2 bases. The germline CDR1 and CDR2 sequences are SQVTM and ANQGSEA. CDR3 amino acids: CSVDSSGANTGELFF. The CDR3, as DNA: TGCAGCGTTGACTCGAGCGGGGCAAACACCGGGGAGCTGTTTTTT.

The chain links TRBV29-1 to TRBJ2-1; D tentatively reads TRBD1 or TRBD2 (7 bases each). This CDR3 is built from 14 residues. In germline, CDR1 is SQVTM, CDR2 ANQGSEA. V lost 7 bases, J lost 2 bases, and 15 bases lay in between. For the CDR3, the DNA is TGCAGCGGGCGGGGGACAGCGACCTACAATGAGCAGTTCTTC. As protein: CSGRGTATYNEQFF.